This entry lists 21 T cell receptor beta chains sequenced from one sample in a study of CXCR3-negative and CXCR3-positive naive CD8 T cells. Study conclusions and caveats: Naive CXCR3-positive cells had TRB CDR3s more hydrophobic than those of CXCR3-negative naive cells.

Each TRB cDNA library was prepared by 5' RACE (with UMI labels). TCRdb reprocessed the 5' RACE reads and stores each CDR3 protein as one record, lacking DNA. The sample includes over 150,000 distinct CDR3 sequences. No antigen has been assigned to these receptors. The sequencing sample was made of naive CXCR3+ CD8+ T cells from blood. Subset indicated: CD45RO-CCR7+CD27+CD95- naive CD8+ T cells expressing CXCR3 (TNR3+). The receptors stem from a human donor in good health. Some clones in this sample may be carry-over from other donors' samples.

The rearrangement uses TRBV11-2 and TRBJ2-2; TCRdb names TRBD2, which stays unverified in the absence of DNA. Germline values: CDR1 SGHAT, CDR2 FQNNGV. This CDR3 has 17 amino acids. The chain's CDR3 is CASSFWASGANTGELFF.

The chain employs TRBV6-5 and TRBJ2-1; the D call from TCRdb, TRBD2, cannot be confirmed without DNA. Germline-derived CDR1 and CDR2 are MNHEY and SVGAGI. This CDR3 comprises 14 residues. This chain's CDR3 is CASSHRAPGYEQFF.

This rearrangement joins TRBV6-6 to TRBJ2-1. Germline lookup yields CDR1 MNHNY and CDR2 SVGAGI (reference sequence). The CDR3 runs to 11 residues. CDR3 sequence: CASSHSDEQFF.

The V gene is TRBV12-3 or TRBV12-4, the J gene TRBJ1-2; TCRdb's D call of TRBD1 is untestable without DNA. This CDR3 has 13 amino acids. The CDR3 loop reads CASTSGRVYGYTF.

J is TRBJ2-7 and V is TRBV18; TCRdb's assignment of TRBD1 cannot be checked, as there is no DNA. The germline V gene has CDR1 KGHSH and CDR2 LQKENI. This CDR3 is built from 16 residues. The CDR3 reads CASSPRAGRSFYEQYF.

The V gene is TRBV29-1, the J gene TRBJ1-1; the D call of TRBD1 rests on TCRdb alone, since no DNA is present to check it. This CDR3 is 14 amino acids long. Germline CDR1 reads SQVTM; CDR2 reads ANQGSEA. CDR3 in amino acids: CSVVGRQGGTEAFF.

The chain has TRBV7-2 and TRBJ1-1. The CDR3 contains 19 residues. Per germline, CDR1 SGHTA and CDR2 FQGNSA. The CDR3 spells CASSSDRDGPSWGVTEAFF.

CDR3 region: CATSDGADNQPQHF. This chain joins TRBV24-1 and TRBJ1-5; TCRdb designates TRBD1, a call that cannot be tested without DNA. The CDR3 is 14 amino acids. The V gene's germline CDR1 is KGHDR and CDR2 SFDVKD.

The rearrangement links TRBV25-1 to TRBJ2-5. The CDR3 is 12 residues long. The germline gives CDR1 MGHDK, CDR2 SYGVNS. The CDR3 region is CASSDVEETLYF.

The chain is built from TRBV5-4 and TRBJ2-7; without DNA, the TCRdb call of TRBD1 cannot be checked. The germline gives CDR1 SGHNT, CDR2 YYREEE (reference sequence). The CDR3 is 14 residues long. This CDR3 is CASSWRQGSYEQYF.

The chain employs TRBV29-1 and TRBJ2-1; the D gene TCRdb calls, TRBD2, cannot be checked with no DNA. From germline, CDR1 is SQVTM and CDR2 ANQGSEA. This CDR3 spans 14 amino acids. The CDR3: CSVEEAGGPFEQFF.

The rearrangement links TRBV2 to TRBJ2-5. In germline, CDR1 is SNHLY, CDR2 FYNNEI. The CDR3 has 14 amino acids. The CDR3 region is CASSEPGVQETQYF.

The chain links TRBV28 to TRBJ1-2. This CDR3 comprises 15 residues. Germline values: CDR1 MDHEN, CDR2 SYDVKM. This CDR3 is CASSRTPERDYGYTF.

The rearrangement links TRBV21-1 to TRBJ1-1; TCRdb names TRBD1, which stays unverified in the absence of DNA. TRBV21-1 constitutes a pseudogene. CDR3 size: 15 residues. CDR3 sequence reads: CASRSRQDLNTEAFF.

The chain couples TRBV12-3 or TRBV12-4 to TRBJ2-7. CDR3 size: 13 residues. The CDR3: CASSLAISYEQYF.

CDR3 sequence: CSVRGQSYEQYF. The chain is built from TRBV20-1 and TRBJ2-7; TCRdb reports TRBD1, a call that lacks DNA to check it against. The germline V gene encodes CDR1 DFQATT and CDR2 SNEGSKA (reference sequence). The CDR3 contains 12 residues.

The chain's CDR3 is CASSQGIISQPQHF. V and J are TRBV16 and TRBJ1-5. There are 14 residues in the CDR3. Germline V gene data show CDR1 as KGHSY and CDR2 as FQNENV.

The chain joins TRBV3-1 to TRBJ2-1; TCRdb proposes TRBD1, but this gene call is untestable without DNA. The length of the CDR3 is 16 residues. Germline loops: CDR1 LGHDT, CDR2 YNNKEL (reference sequence). CDR3 sequence: CASSQDHPTGNYEQYF.

The V call is TRBV5-5, the J call TRBJ2-3. The CDR3 totals 18 residues. Per the germline V gene, CDR1 is SGHKS and CDR2 is YYEKEE (reference sequence). This CDR3 reads CASSPANNPKTSTDTQYF.

V and J are TRBV9 and TRBJ2-1; TCRdb lists TRBD1, though no DNA is available to test this call. The germline gives CDR1 SGDLS, CDR2 YYNGEE. The CDR3 runs 15 residues. The CDR3 is CASNSPWGDDNEQFF.

The chain joins TRBV5-1 to TRBJ2-7; TCRdb picks TRBD1, but there is no DNA to check that call. Germline V gives CDR1 SGHRS, CDR2 YFSETQ. This CDR3 contains 14 residues. CDR3 protein: CASSLADTTTEQYF.